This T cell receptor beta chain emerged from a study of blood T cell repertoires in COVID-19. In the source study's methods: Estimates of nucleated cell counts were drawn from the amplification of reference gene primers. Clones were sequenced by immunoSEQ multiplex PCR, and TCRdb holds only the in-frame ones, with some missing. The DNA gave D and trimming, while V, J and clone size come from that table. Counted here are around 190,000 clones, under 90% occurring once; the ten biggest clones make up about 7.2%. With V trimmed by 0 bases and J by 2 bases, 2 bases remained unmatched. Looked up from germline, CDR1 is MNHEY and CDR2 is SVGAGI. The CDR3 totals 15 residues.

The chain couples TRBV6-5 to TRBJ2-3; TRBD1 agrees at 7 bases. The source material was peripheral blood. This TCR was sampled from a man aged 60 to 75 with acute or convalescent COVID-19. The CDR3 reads CASSYSGGTTDTQYF. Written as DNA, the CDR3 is TGTGCCAGCAGTTACTCAGGGGGCACCACAGATACGCAGTATTTT.